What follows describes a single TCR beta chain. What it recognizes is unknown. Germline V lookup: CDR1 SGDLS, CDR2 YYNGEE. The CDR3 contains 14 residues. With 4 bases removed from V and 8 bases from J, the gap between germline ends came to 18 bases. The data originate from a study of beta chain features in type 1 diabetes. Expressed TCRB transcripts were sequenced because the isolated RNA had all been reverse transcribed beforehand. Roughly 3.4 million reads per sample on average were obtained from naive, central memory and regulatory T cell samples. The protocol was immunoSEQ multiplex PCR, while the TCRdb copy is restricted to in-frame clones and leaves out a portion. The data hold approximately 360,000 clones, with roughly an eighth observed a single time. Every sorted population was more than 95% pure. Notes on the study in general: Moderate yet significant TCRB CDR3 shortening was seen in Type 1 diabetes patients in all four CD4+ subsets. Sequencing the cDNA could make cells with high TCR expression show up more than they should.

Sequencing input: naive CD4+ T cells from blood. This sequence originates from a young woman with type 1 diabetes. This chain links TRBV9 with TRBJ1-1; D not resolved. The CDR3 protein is CASSLIRAGTEAFF. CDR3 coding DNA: TGTGCCAGCAGCCTCATCCGAGCGGGTACAGAAGCTTTCTTT. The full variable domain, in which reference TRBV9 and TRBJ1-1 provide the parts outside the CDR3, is DSGVTQTPKHLITATGQRVTLRCSPRSGDLSVYWYQQSLDQGLQFLIQYYNGEERAKGNILERFSAQQFPDLHSELNLSSLELGDSALYFCASSLIRAGTEAFFGQGTRLTVV.